What follows are 25 T cell receptor beta chains derived from one specimen sequenced in a study of CD8 T cells in ankylosing spondylitis. Study-wide points: Within ankylosing spondylitis blood, a TCR beta motif made up of several highly homologous variants appeared to be characteristic.

TCRdb re-analysed the 5' RACE reads in MiXCR, keeping a single row per CDR3 protein. The sample records hundreds of thousands of distinct CDR3 sequences, about 12% being singletons. Antigens of these TCRs are unknown. The sequenced sample was blood, either unsorted or a sorted T cell fraction (not recorded which). The receptors stem from a male donor with ankylosing spondylitis.

The V gene is TRBV6-2 or TRBV6-3, the J gene TRBJ2-7; tentatively, D is TRBD1 or TRBD2 (6 bases each). CDR1 MNHEY and CDR2 SVGEGT come from the germline V gene. The CDR3 consists of 13 residues. With 4 bases removed from V and 3 bases from J, the gap between germline ends came to 10 bases. The CDR3 is CASSSGGNYEQYF. In DNA, the CDR3 is TGTGCCAGCAGTTCCGGGGGCAACTACGAGCAGTACTTC.

The CDR3 here is CASSLLEHTSNYGYTF. The DNA of the CDR3 is TGTGCCAGCAGTTTACTAGAACATACAAGTAACTATGGCTACACCTTC. V and J are TRBV12-3 or TRBV12-4 and TRBJ1-2; the D is unclear. The CDR3 has 16 amino acids. The V end was cut by 2 bases, the J end by 1 base, with 14 bases between.

The CDR3 spells CASQTSNGYEQYV. For the CDR3, the DNA is TGTGCCAGCCAAACTAGTAATGGTTACGAGCAGTACGTC. The V gene is TRBV2, the J gene TRBJ2-7, with TRBD2 as a possible D gene (5 bases). The V and J ends lost 8 bases and 4 bases respectively, with 15 bases between them. Germline values: CDR1 SNHLY, CDR2 FYNNEI. The CDR3 contains 13 residues.

This clonotype has a handful of counts. The CDR3 reads CSVTRDGAYEQYF. CDR3 DNA: TGCAGCGTTACGAGGGACGGAGCCTACGAGCAGTACTTC. The chain couples TRBV29-1 to TRBJ2-7; D tentatively reads TRBD1 or TRBD2 (5 bases each). V shed 5 bases and J shed 2 bases, with 13 bases lying between them. Per germline, CDR1 SQVTM and CDR2 ANQGSEA. CDR3 size: 13 residues.

This clonotype was picked up many times. The CDR3 coding sequence is TGCAGTGCTAGACCTCGTCAAAGGGGGTCGACAGATACGCAGTATTTT. This encodes CSARPRQRGSTDTQYF. The V call is TRBV20-1, the J call TRBJ2-3; D possibly corresponds to TRBD1 (6 bases). The V gene's germline CDR1 is DFQATT and CDR2 SNEGSKA (reference sequence). Trimming took off 2 bases at V and 3 bases at J, with 18 bases between the two ends. The CDR3 is made up of 16 amino acids.

The V call is TRBV18, the J call TRBJ1-6; 7 positions match TRBD1. The ends lost 1 base at V and 5 bases at J; junction bases unmatched: 5. This CDR3 is built from 16 residues. Germline values: CDR1 KGHSH, CDR2 LQKENI. CDR3 DNA: TGTGCCAGCTCACCACGGACAGGAAGAAATAATTCACCCCTCCACTTT. Its translation: CASSPRTGRNNSPLHF.

This chain's CDR3 is CATSGPFGASGRGTDTQYF. The DNA for the CDR3 is TGTGCCACCAGTGGGCCCTTCGGGGCTAGCGGGAGGGGCACAGATACGCAGTATTTT. The chain has TRBV24-1 and TRBJ2-3; 12 nucleotides match TRBD2. V was clipped by 5 bases and J by 1 base; unmatched bases: 12. The CDR3 covers 19 residues. The germline CDR1 and CDR2 sequences are KGHDR and SFDVKD.

This clonotype was counted between two and nine times. The chain joins TRBV20-1 to TRBJ1-5; weak D call: TRBD1 (5 bases). The CDR3 has 17 residues. Germline V CDR1 and CDR2: DFQATT, SNEGSKA (reference sequence). The V and J ends lost 0 bases and 3 bases respectively, with 18 bases between them. The CDR3 is CSARDRPGTLVNQPQHF. CDR3 nucleotides: TGCAGTGCTAGAGACCGCCCCGGGACTCTGGTCAATCAGCCCCAGCATTTT.

This clonotype has ten or more counts. The rearrangement links TRBV10-3 to TRBJ1-3; D unresolved. In germline, CDR1 is ENHRY, CDR2 SYGVKD. V was clipped by 0 bases and J by 3 bases, with 0 bases between them. The CDR3 length is 12 residues. The CDR3 protein is CAISESGNTIYF. In DNA, the CDR3 is TGTGCCATCAGTGAGTCTGGAAACACCATATATTTT.

Only a few counts were recorded for this clonotype. This chain uses TRBV20-1 with TRBJ1-6, with unresolved D. Between the trimmed V and J ends, which lost 2 bases and 6 bases, there was a span of 8 bases. CDR3 length: 13 residues. Germline V gives CDR1 DFQATT, CDR2 SNEGSKA (reference sequence). For the CDR3, the DNA is TGCAGTGCTAGAAGGCAGCTTAATTCACCCCTCCACTTT. This translates into CSARRQLNSPLHF.

This clonotype showed up just a few times. The rearrangement links TRBV7-9 to TRBJ1-2, with a weak D call TRBD1 (5 bases). CDR1 and CDR2 (germline): SEHNR, FQNEAQ (reference sequence). Trimming removed 5 bases from V and 5 bases from J, with 15 bases in between. This CDR3 comprises 14 residues. The chain's CDR3 is CASSNMGGTYGYTF. In nucleotides, the CDR3 is TGTGCCAGCAGCAATATGGGGGGAACATATGGCTACACCTTC.

This rearrangement joins TRBV7-8 to TRBJ2-1; 8 bases fit TRBD1. J gave up 1 base and V 5 bases, and 7 bases lay outside the gene matches. The CDR3 runs 16 residues. The germline CDR1 and CDR2 sequences are SGHVS and FQNEAQ. This CDR3 is CASSPSTGGSYNEQFF. CDR3 DNA sequence: TGTGCCAGCAGCCCAAGCACAGGGGGGTCCTACAATGAGCAGTTCTTC.

The V gene is TRBV11-2, the J gene TRBJ2-3; no reliable D call. CDR1 and CDR2 from the germline V gene are SGHAT and FQNNGV. V lost 0 bases and J lost 2, with 6 bases in between. The CDR3 contains 14 residues. The CDR3: CASSLDGATDTQYF. The CDR3, as DNA: TGTGCCAGCAGCTTAGATGGTGCCACAGATACGCAGTATTTT.

This clonotype has at least ten counts. The chain has TRBV2 and TRBJ2-7, with D possibly TRBD2 on 6 matching bases. Germline V lookup: CDR1 SNHLY, CDR2 FYNNEI. The V gene lost 7 bases and the J gene lost 3 bases, with 16 bases spanning the gap. The CDR3 loop spans 14 amino acids. The CDR3 nucleotides read TGTGCCAGCATGCAGGACGGGGGAAGCTACGAGCAGTACGTC. It is translated as CASMQDGGSYEQYV.

The chain joins TRBV19 to TRBJ2-5; 11 bases are a match to TRBD2. V was pared by 5 bases and J by 4 bases, with 6 bases of the junction left unmatched. The CDR3 sequence is 15 residues long. CDR1 is LNHDA, CDR2 SQIVND, per germline (reference sequence). CDR3 sequence reads: CASSSTGTSGETQYF. The CDR3, as DNA: TGTGCCAGTAGTTCTACCGGGACTAGCGGAGAGACCCAGTACTTC.

This clonotype was recorded many times. This sequence joins TRBV11-2 and TRBJ2-1, with 10 bases matching TRBD2. This CDR3 is built from 15 residues. Germline CDR1 is SGHAT and CDR2 is FQNNGV. V lost 5 bases, J lost 3 bases, and 4 bases stayed unmatched. The CDR3 nucleotides read TGTGCCAGCAGCCCACTAGCGGGAAACTACAATGAGCAGTTCTTC. It specifies CASSPLAGNYNEQFF.

This chain joins TRBV10-1 and TRBJ2-1, with 9 bases lining up with TRBD2. Germline V CDR1 and CDR2: WNHNN, SYGVQD (reference sequence). This CDR3 comprises 16 residues. V lost 0 bases, J lost 2 bases, and 2 bases stayed unmatched. The CDR3 coding sequence is TGCGCCAGCAGTGAGTCGGCGGGAGGGCCCTACAATGAGCAGTTCTTC. Protein sequence: CASSESAGGPYNEQFF.

This clonotype was detected ten times or more. This chain connects TRBV20-1 to TRBJ2-1, with 8 nucleotides matching TRBD1. CDR3 size: 12 residues. The germline V gene has CDR1 DFQATT and CDR2 SNEGSKA (reference sequence). CDR3 sequence reads: CPDREAYNEQFF. CDR3 nucleotides: TGCCCGGACAGGGAGGCCTACAATGAGCAGTTCTTC.

The chain links TRBV5-1 to TRBJ2-3, with D perhaps matching TRBD2 (6 bases). Germline V gene data show CDR1 as SGHRS and CDR2 as YFSETQ. The CDR3 spans 16 residues. Between the trimmed V and J ends, which lost 7 bases and 0 bases, there was a span of 18 bases. CDR3 nucleotides: TGCGCCAGCGACCTCCTTAGCGGAGCTAGCACAGATACGCAGTATTTT. Translation gives CASDLLSGASTDTQYF.

The chain couples TRBV10-3 to TRBJ1-1, with D maybe TRBD1 (5 bases). The germline gives CDR1 ENHRY, CDR2 SYGVKD. The CDR3 consists of 14 residues. V was trimmed by 6 bases and J by 3 bases, leaving 14 bases between them. The CDR3 DNA reads TGTGCCATCAGCCCCGCAGGGTCCGACACTGAAGCTTTCTTT. It encodes CAISPAGSDTEAFF.

This chain links TRBV3-1 with TRBJ2-2, with 10 bases identical to TRBD2. Germline CDR1 reads LGHDT; CDR2 reads YNNKEL (reference sequence). The ends lost 5 bases at V and 6 bases at J; junction bases unmatched: 6. The CDR3 runs to 15 residues. CDR3 in DNA: TGTGCCAGCAGCACGCTAGCGGGAGTGTCCGGGGAGCTGTTTTTT. Its protein product is CASSTLAGVSGELFF.

This clonotype was seen a handful of times. This chain's CDR3 is CASSLDLQRPRDTQYF. In DNA, the CDR3 is TGTGCCAGCAGCTTAGATCTACAGCGGCCCCGGGATACGCAGTATTTT. This rearrangement joins TRBV11-2 to TRBJ2-3; D may be TRBD2 (5 bases). Germline V gene lookup returns CDR1 SGHAT and CDR2 FQNNGV. The CDR3 length is 16 residues. The V and J ends lost 0 bases and 6 bases respectively, with 16 bases between them.

This clonotype turned up a few times. The chain combines TRBV27 with TRBJ2-5; a possible D gene is TRBD1 (6 bases). Per germline, CDR1 MNHEY and CDR2 SMNVEV (reference sequence). Between the trimmed V and J ends, which lost 6 bases and 5 bases, there was a span of 19 bases. The CDR3 totals 15 residues. In DNA, the CDR3 is TGTGCCAGCAGCATTGGCAACAGGGCCGGGGAGACCCAGTACTTC. This encodes CASSIGNRAGETQYF.

In its sample, this clonotype was seen a few times. The chain recombines TRBV6-4 with TRBJ2-1; weak D call: TRBD2 (6 bases). V was clipped by 3 bases and J by 0 bases, with 9 bases between them. The CDR3 is 15 amino acids. Germline-derived CDR1 and CDR2 are MRHNA and SNTAGT. CDR3 protein: CASSEWGGSYNEQFF. The CDR3 DNA reads TGTGCCAGCAGTGAATGGGGAGGCTCCTACAATGAGCAGTTCTTC.

This clonotype was counted between two and nine times. The J gene is TRBJ2-2, the V gene TRBV12-3 or TRBV12-4; unclear D gene. Trimming pared 3 bases from V and 7 bases from J, leaving 12 bases between. This CDR3 is built from 14 residues. Here the CDR3 DNA reads TGTGCCAGCAGTTTTGGGGTGGGTAACGGGGAGCTGTTTTTT. Amino acids: CASSFGVGNGELFF.